These 13 T cell receptor beta chains came from one sample sequenced in a study of response to subunit inactivated influenza vaccine. TCRdb re-called the RT-PCR reads through MiXCR, storing one row per CDR3 protein. The sample lists approximately 500,000 distinct CDR3 sequences; 13% were seen once. The sequencing here drew on PBMCs from blood, taken roughly 46 days after vaccination. The receptor source for this set is a man in his fifties or sixties who received an inactivated influenza vaccine.

The chain uses TRBV29-1 and TRBJ1-2, with TRBD1 identical over 8 bases. This CDR3 comprises 10 residues. After removal of 7 bases from V and 7 bases from J, the junction contained 2 bases not matched to a gene. Per germline, CDR1 SQVTM and CDR2 ANQGSEA. CDR3: CSADRGGYTF. In nucleotides, the CDR3 is TGCAGCGCCGACAGGGGTGGCTACACCTTC. The whole variable domain, remainder taken from reference TRBV29-1 and TRBJ1-2, is SAVISQKPSRDICQRGTSLTIQCQVDSQVTMMFWYRQQPGQSLTLIATANQGSEATYESGFVIDKFPISRPNLTFSTLTVSNMSPEDSSIYLCSADRGGYTFGSGTRLTVV.

This clonotype was picked up a small number of times. At one end, the junction sequence differs from germline, possibly due to a read error. V gene TRBV20-1 combines with J gene TRBJ1-4; D is undetermined. Germline V CDR1 and CDR2: DFQATT, SNEGSKA (reference sequence). The CDR3 spans 11 residues. CDR3 in DNA: TGCAGTGCTAGCGGGAGCGAAAGACTGTTTTTT. It codes for CSASGSERLFF.

The chain carries TRBV24-1 and TRBJ2-7; D gene unclear. Germline V gives CDR1 KGHDR, CDR2 SFDVKD. V dropped 5 bases and J dropped 3 bases, with 7 bases sitting between them. This CDR3 comprises 12 residues. As DNA, the CDR3 is TGTGCCACCAGTGTAAACAGCTACGAGCAGTACTTC. The encoded protein is CATSVNSYEQYF.

This clonotype has a handful of counts. The chain uses TRBV7-9 and TRBJ2-5; 9 positions match TRBD1. This CDR3 is 16 amino acids long. V was clipped by 2 bases and J by 5 bases; unmatched bases: 9. Germline V lookup: CDR1 SEHNR, CDR2 FQNEAQ (reference sequence). This CDR3 reads CASSLTMDRGGETQYF. CDR3 nucleotides: TGTGCCAGCAGCTTAACGATGGACAGGGGCGGCGAGACCCAGTACTTC.

This clonotype has ten or more counts. The chain employs TRBV10-3 and TRBJ2-3; maybe TRBD1 (6 bases). V lost 10 bases, J lost 6 bases, and 20 bases lay in between. CDR3 size: 14 residues. Germline V CDR1 and CDR2: ENHRY, SYGVKD. This chain's CDR3 is CATADSAYGDTQYF. CDR3 in DNA: TGTGCCACCGCGGACAGCGCTTATGGGGATACGCAGTATTTT.

On this clonotype itself: It may be a read error: a sequence one base away is much more abundant. J is TRBJ2-2 and V is TRBV27; weak D call: TRBD2 (6 bases). Per germline, CDR1 MNHEY and CDR2 SMNVEV (reference sequence). The CDR3 extends over 16 amino acids. This CDR3 is CASSFLGGHNTGEPFF. In DNA form, the CDR3 reads TGTGCCAGCAGTTTTTTGGGAGGACATAACACCGGGGAGCCGTTTTTT.

This clonotype occurred once. This rearrangement joins TRBV5-6 to TRBJ2-7, with D hard to call. Germline lookup yields CDR1 SGHDT and CDR2 YYEEEE. Trimming took 1 base from V and 5 from J, leaving 16 bases between them. The CDR3 runs to 15 residues. The CDR3 DNA follows: TGTGCCAGCAGCTTGCTCCAACGCGGCCTCCACGAGCAGTACTTC. This translates into CASSLLQRGLHEQYF.

This clonotype was counted only a few times. A read error may produce the germline difference seen at one junction end. The CDR3 nucleotides read TGCTGTGCTAGAGAGGGCGGGACTTTCAAGGGAGAGACCCAGTACTTC. It yields the protein CCAREGGTFKGETQYF. The chain joins TRBV20-1 to TRBJ2-5, with a weak D call TRBD2 (6 bases). CDR3 size: 16 residues. Germline assignment: CDR1 DFQATT and CDR2 SNEGSKA (reference sequence).

In this sample, this clonotype turned up many times. V usage is TRBV12-3 or TRBV12-4 and J usage is TRBJ1-5; the D is unclear. V shed 6 bases and J shed 1 base, with 7 bases lying between them. The CDR3 extends over 13 amino acids. CDR3 sequence: CASSVLSNQPQHF. CDR3 nucleotide sequence: TGTGCCAGCAGCGTTCTGAGCAATCAGCCCCAGCATTTT.

This clonotype has ten or more counts. V is TRBV5-1 and J is TRBJ1-1; 7 nucleotides align to TRBD1. Germline CDR1 SGHRS, CDR2 YFSETQ. J lost 12 bases, V lost 4 bases, and 9 bases had no gene match. This CDR3 has 12 amino acids. CDR3 sequence: CASSGDSPIPFF. CDR3 in DNA: TGCGCCAGCAGCGGGGACAGTCCGATCCCTTTCTTT.

This clonotype occurred a few times. The rearrangement uses TRBV5-1 and TRBJ1-5; D is undetermined. Per the germline V gene, CDR1 is SGHRS and CDR2 is YFSETQ. V lost 4 bases and J lost 1, with 15 bases in between. This CDR3 spans 16 amino acids. The CDR3 loop reads CASSQTARTSNQPQHF. As DNA, the CDR3 is TGCGCCAGCAGCCAAACTGCCAGAACCAGCAATCAGCCCCAGCATTTT.

This chain uses TRBV5-1 with TRBJ2-3; D is ambiguous. CDR1 and CDR2 (germline): SGHRS, YFSETQ. This CDR3 has 15 amino acids. V was cut by 0 bases and J by 0 bases, with 8 bases left in between. CDR3 protein: CASSLAPASTDTQYF. The CDR3, as DNA: TGCGCCAGCAGCTTGGCTCCAGCGAGCACAGATACGCAGTATTTT. The full variable domain, its missing parts supplied by reference TRBV5-1 and TRBJ2-3, is KAGVTQTPRYLIKTRGQQVTLSCSPISGHRSVSWYQQTPGQGLQFLFEYFSETQRNKGNFPGRFSGRQFSNSRSEMNVSTLELGDSALYLCASSLAPASTDTQYFGPGTRLTVL.

At least ten counts were recorded for this clonotype. The chain combines TRBV5-1 with TRBJ1-6; weak D call: TRBD1 (5 bases). The ends were cut back, 0 bases at V and 7 bases at J, with 11 bases in the middle. This CDR3 is 15 amino acids long. CDR1 is SGHRS, CDR2 YFSETQ, per germline. The CDR3 spells CASSLGSGTNSPLHF. DNA for the CDR3: TGCGCCAGCAGCTTGGGGTCAGGGACGAATTCACCCCTCCACTTT.